The next 14 T cell receptor beta chains were all read from a single sample in a study of blood T cell repertoires in COVID-19. Profiled with immunoSEQ multiplex PCR; TCRdb holds only in-frame clones, not every one. This repertoire shows over 200,000 clones, 92% found once; its top ten account for 0.75% to 1%. The specimen was peripheral blood. These receptors were collected from a man in his 60s with COVID-19, enrolled during active disease.

The chain employs TRBV5-4 and TRBJ2-2, with D possibly TRBD1 on 5 matching bases. CDR3 length equals 16 residues. Trimming left V 4 bases short and J 2 bases short, with 15 bases between. In germline, CDR1 is SGHNT, CDR2 YYREEE (reference sequence). For the CDR3, the DNA is TGTGCCAGCAGCCGTGGACACCTCCTTAACACCGGGGAGCTGTTTTTT. It translates to CASSRGHLLNTGELFF.

J is TRBJ2-3 and V is TRBV10-3, with D possibly TRBD1 on 5 matching bases. CDR3 length: 13 residues. Between the trimmed V and J ends, which lost 6 bases and 4 bases, there was a span of 11 bases. CDR1 and CDR2 (germline): ENHRY, SYGVKD. The CDR3 sequence: CAISFSGPDTQYF. The CDR3 nucleotides read TGTGCCATCAGCTTCTCAGGGCCAGATACGCAGTATTTT.

The V call is TRBV28, the J call TRBJ2-5; 12 nucleotides align to TRBD2. The CDR3 consists of 16 residues. Germline CDR1 and CDR2: MDHEN and SYDVKM. The J segment lost 4 bases and the V segment lost 3 bases, leaving 6 bases of the junction unmatched. The CDR3 sequence: CASSLGLAGGLETQYF. CDR3 in DNA: TGTGCCAGCAGTTTGGGGCTAGCGGGAGGGCTAGAGACCCAGTACTTC.

V gene TRBV27 combines with J gene TRBJ2-1, with D possibly being TRBD1 (6 bases). Germline CDR1 reads MNHEY; CDR2 reads SMNVEV (reference sequence). The CDR3 totals 14 residues. The V and J ends lost 3 bases and 2 bases respectively, with 8 bases between them. CDR3 sequence: CASSLDSAYNEQFF. DNA of the CDR3: TGTGCCAGCAGTTTGGACAGTGCCTACAATGAGCAGTTCTTC.

As regards this clone: This CDR3 is also generated by other DNA sequences in the sample. The rearrangement joins TRBV11-2 to TRBJ1-2; 7 nucleotides align to TRBD1. V lost 3 bases to trimming and J lost 5 bases; unmatched junction nucleotides: 3. Germline values: CDR1 SGHAT, CDR2 FQNNGV. This CDR3 is 13 amino acids long. Here the CDR3 DNA reads TGTGCCAGCAGCTTGGCAGGGGGGTATGGCTACACCTTC. Residues: CASSLAGGYGYTF. Filled out from reference TRBV11-2 and TRBJ1-2, the complete variable domain reads EAGVAQSPRYKIIEKRQSVAFWCNPISGHATLYWYQQILGQGPKLLIQFQNNGVVDDSQLPKDRFSAERLKGVDSTLKIQPAKLEDSAVYLCASSLAGGYGYTFGSGTRLTVV.

This chain connects TRBV11-2 to TRBJ2-7, with unresolved D. This CDR3 is built from 12 residues. From germline, CDR1 is SGHAT and CDR2 FQNNGV. V lost 1 base, J lost 5 bases, and 6 bases lay in between. CDR3 coding DNA: TGTGCCAGCAGCTTAGGTGGCAACGAGCAGTACTTC. Protein sequence: CASSLGGNEQYF.

The chain carries TRBV15 and TRBJ1-3; D ambiguous. The CDR3 runs to 15 residues. Trimming shortened V by 4 bases and J by 6 bases, and 16 bases separated the two germline ends. Germline V CDR1 and CDR2: LNHNV, YYDKDF (reference sequence). The CDR3 spells CATSTGMEVSNTIYF. CDR3 DNA: TGTGCCACCAGCACAGGAATGGAGGTGTCAAACACCATATATTTT.

There are a few counts of this clone. This same CDR3 is encoded by further DNA sequences in the sample. The chain combines TRBV19 with TRBJ2-1; TRBD2 aligns across 12 bases. V lost 2 bases and J lost 7; bases outside the gene matches: 6. Germline CDR1 is LNHDA and CDR2 is SQIVND (reference sequence). This CDR3 contains 16 residues. CDR3 nucleotide sequence: TGTGCCAGTAGTATACAGCTAGCGGGGGGGCGGAATGAGCAGTTCTTC. Protein sequence: CASSIQLAGGRNEQFF.

The chain carries TRBV3-1 (or the pseudogene TRBV3-2) and TRBJ1-3, with D maybe TRBD1 (6 bases). The CDR3 spans 17 residues. The V gene's germline CDR1 is LGHDT and CDR2 YNNKEL (reference sequence). V dropped 5 bases and J dropped 0 bases, with 17 bases sitting between them. CDR3 bases: TGTGCCAGCAGCTCTTTCCGACAGGCAGGCTCTGGAAACACCATATATTTT. Protein: CASSSFRQAGSGNTIYF.

The chain couples TRBV18 to TRBJ2-1; a possible D gene is TRBD2 (6 bases). CDR3 length: 16 amino acids. The germline CDR1 and CDR2 sequences are KGHSH and LQKENI. Trimming took 6 bases from V and 0 from J, leaving 15 bases between them. CDR3 coding DNA: TGTGCCAGCTCTACCGCACGGGGGAGCTCCTACAATGAGCAGTTCTTC. It is translated as CASSTARGSSYNEQFF.

The genes are TRBV12-5 and TRBJ2-3; tentative D call: TRBD2 (5 bases). Trimming stripped 6 bases from V and 7 bases from J, with 17 bases between. This CDR3 has 14 amino acids. Germline CDR1 is LGHNT and CDR2 is FRNRAP. Here the CDR3 reads CASGPLEVVYTQYF. For the CDR3, the DNA is TGTGCTAGTGGACCACTAGAGGTTGTTTATACGCAGTATTTT.

This CDR3 is CAWSVPLRLAGGPGIVNEQFF. The CDR3 DNA reads as TGTGCCTGGAGTGTACCCCTACGACTAGCGGGGGGGCCAGGAATAGTGAATGAGCAGTTCTTC. The chain joins TRBV30 to TRBJ2-1; the match to TRBD2 covers 14 bases. Per the germline V gene, CDR1 is GTSNPN and CDR2 is SVGIG (reference sequence). Unmatched junction bases numbered 20, after V lost 0 bases and J lost 7 bases. The CDR3 is 21 residues long.

This sequence joins TRBV3-1 (or the pseudogene TRBV3-2) and TRBJ1-2; D gene uncertain. Trimming cost V 1 base and J 0 bases, with 12 bases left between them. Germline V CDR1 and CDR2: LGHDT, YNNKEL (reference sequence). The CDR3 is made up of 16 amino acids. CDR3 nucleotide sequence: TGTGCCAGCAGCCAAGGTCTGGCGGGATCTAACTATGGCTACACCTTC. It codes for CASSQGLAGSNYGYTF.

The chain combines TRBV18 with TRBJ2-1, with a weak D call TRBD1 (6 bases). From germline, CDR1 is KGHSH and CDR2 LQKENI. Trimming removed 5 bases from V and 4 bases from J, with 18 bases in between. The CDR3 loop spans 16 amino acids. CDR3 nucleotides: TGTGCCAGCTCATTACAGGGTAGTCAGGTTTACAATGAGCAGTTCTTC. Translation gives CASSLQGSQVYNEQFF.